A single T cell receptor (beta chain) is shown here with its context. Assay used: immunoSEQ multiplex PCR; TCRdb lists only in-frame clones, some missing. The sample lists 150,000 to 200,000 clones; about 88% were seen once. This sample is drawn from a study of blood T cell repertoires in COVID-19. Study information: Donors in the United States, Italy and Spain gave samples during acute or convalescent COVID-19. Nucleic acid was either cDNA or gDNA, and it came from T cells, B-cell-depleted T cells, or PBMCs.

The CDR3 covers 19 residues. Unmatched junction bases numbered 21, after V lost 9 bases and J lost 2 bases. CDR1 KGHDR and CDR2 SFDVKD come from the germline V gene. Recovered status in Cohort 3 required two negative PCRs, clearance, or symptom resolution. The sequenced sample was PBMCs or T cells enriched from blood (not recorded which). This chain uses TRBV24-1 with TRBJ1-2; 9 bases line up with TRBD1. The receptor was derived from a woman between 18 and 29 years old who had recovered from COVID-19. In DNA form, the CDR3 reads TGTGCCACCGCCGGGACAGGGACCACCCTTCTGAAGTTGAACTATGGCTACACCTTC. Protein: CATAGTGTTLLKLNYGYTF.